One sample yielded the 6 T cell receptor beta chains listed below, sequenced in a study of blood T cell repertoires in COVID-19. TCRdb's table, derived via immunoSEQ multiplex PCR, lists solely in-frame clones and lacks some. The data show approximately 160,000 clones, roughly 85% seen once. Sequenced input: PBMCs or T cells enriched from blood (not recorded which). These receptors were collected from a woman aged 45 to 65 who had recovered from COVID-19.

The genes are TRBV27 and TRBJ2-1; TRBD1 aligns across 8 bases. The CDR3 extends over 15 amino acids. Unmatched junction bases numbered 13, after V lost 1 base and J lost 14 bases. CDR1 and CDR2 (germline): MNHEY, SMNVEV (reference sequence). DNA of the CDR3: TGTGCCAGCAGTTTATATGGGACAGGCCTTTTAATGGAGTTCTTC. Protein sequence: CASSLYGTGLLMEFF.

This clone has a single count. The V call is TRBV4-3, the J call TRBJ2-1; 10 bases map to TRBD2. The CDR3 loop spans 20 amino acids. V shed 0 bases, J shed 2 bases, and the junction held 13 bases outside the gene matches. The germline gives CDR1 LGHNA, CDR2 YSLEER. This chain's CDR3 is CASSQDHGLAGVGAYNEQFF. The DNA of the CDR3 is TGCGCCAGCAGCCAAGATCATGGCCTAGCGGGAGTGGGAGCCTACAATGAGCAGTTCTTC.

The chain has TRBV7-3 and TRBJ2-3; weak D call: TRBD2 (6 bases). The CDR3 loop spans 15 amino acids. Between the trimmed V and J ends, which lost 5 bases and 0 bases, there was a span of 12 bases. Germline assignment: CDR1 SGHTA and CDR2 FQGTGA. The CDR3 sequence: CASSQYSGSTDTQYF. CDR3 in DNA: TGTGCCAGCAGCCAATATAGCGGAAGCACAGATACGCAGTATTTT.

The gene calls are TRBV28 and TRBJ2-5; weak D call: TRBD2 (5 bases). Germline V gene sequence: CDR1 MDHEN, CDR2 SYDVKM. The CDR3 length is 17 residues. Trimming shortened V by 5 bases and J by 5 bases, and 24 bases separated the two germline ends. As DNA, the CDR3 is TGTGCCAGCAGTCAAGGATCTCTAGCTAGCTTGTGGGAGACCCAGTACTTC. Encoded protein: CASSQGSLASLWETQYF.

V is TRBV3-1 (or the pseudogene TRBV3-2) and J is TRBJ1-1; weak D call: TRBD1 (5 bases). Germline CDR1 LGHDT, CDR2 YNNKEL (reference sequence). The CDR3 length is 14 residues. Trimming cost V 2 bases and J 6 bases, with 13 bases left between them. The CDR3 DNA sequence: TGTGCCAGCAGCCAACGCGACAGCGCCGCTGAAGCTTTCTTT. It codes for CASSQRDSAAEAFF.

This rearrangement joins TRBV3-1 (or the pseudogene TRBV3-2) to TRBJ1-3; no firm D call. Germline V CDR1 and CDR2: LGHDT, YNNKEL (reference sequence). The CDR3 consists of 14 residues. V shed 5 bases and J shed 2 bases, with 10 bases lying between them. The CDR3 region is CASSRSLPGNTIYF. The CDR3 DNA follows: TGTGCCAGCAGCAGATCACTTCCTGGAAACACCATATATTTT.